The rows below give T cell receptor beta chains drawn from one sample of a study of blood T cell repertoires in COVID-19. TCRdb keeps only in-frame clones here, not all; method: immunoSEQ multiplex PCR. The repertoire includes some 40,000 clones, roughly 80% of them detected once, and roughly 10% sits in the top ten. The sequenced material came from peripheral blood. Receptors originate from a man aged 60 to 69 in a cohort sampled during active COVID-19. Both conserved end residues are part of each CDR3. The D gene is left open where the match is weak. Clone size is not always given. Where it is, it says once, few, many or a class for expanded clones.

TGCGCCAGCAGCTCGGGACTATTCACAGATACGCAGTATTTT | CASSSGLFTDTQYF | TRBD2 | NA | TRBJ2-3 | TRBV5-1
TGTGCCAGCAGTGCCACAGTGTCGGATGAGCAGTTCTTC | CASSATVSDEQFF | NA | NA | TRBJ2-1 | TRBV25-1
TGTGCCAGCAGCCCGCTACCGGGAGAGACCGGGGAGCTGTTTTTT | CASSPLPGETGELFF | NA | NA | TRBJ2-2 | TRBV4-2
TGTGCCAGCAGCCTGAGGACTAGCGGGAGGATCGATACGCAGTATTTT | CASSLRTSGRIDTQYF | TRBD2 | NA | TRBJ2-3 | TRBV3-1/TRBV3-2
TGTGCCAGCAGCACCGGACTCTCCCTAAATGAGCAGTTCTTC | CASSTGLSLNEQFF | NA | NA | TRBJ2-1 | TRBV9
TGTGCCAGCAGCAAGGGACTAGCGGAATACGAGCAGTACTTC | CASSKGLAEYEQYF | NA | NA | TRBJ2-7 | TRBV21-1
TGCAGCGTTTGGGCTAGCAACGAGCAGTACTTC | CSVWASNEQYF | NA | NA | TRBJ2-7 | TRBV29-1
TGTGCCAGCAGCTTTGGGGGGGTTACTAACTATGGCTACACCTTC | CASSFGGVTNYGYTF | NA | NA | TRBJ1-2 | TRBV5-6
TGTGCCAGCAGCACGCCGACTGGGACTTCCCGTCCCCAGTACTTC | CASSTPTGTSRPQYF | NA | NA | TRBJ2-5 | TRBV28
TGCAGCGTTGAGCGCGCGGGTACCCAGAAGTACGAGCAGTACTTC | CSVERAGTQKYEQYF | NA | NA | TRBJ2-7 | TRBV29-1
TGCAGCGTGACTAGCGGGGGGGTCCAAGAGACCCAGTACTTC | CSVTSGGVQETQYF | TRBD2 | NA | TRBJ2-5 | TRBV29-1
TGTGCCAGTAGCCGAGGAGGGGGGGACGGGTCCTACGAGCAGTACTTC | CASSRGGGDGSYEQYF | NA | NA | TRBJ2-7 | TRBV19
TGCAGCGTTGAAGAGGGCCCAGATACGCAGTATTTT | CSVEEGPDTQYF | NA | few | TRBJ2-3 | TRBV29-1
TGTGCCAGCAGCCGACACGACGGACTCGGGAATGAAAAACTGTTTTTT | CASSRHDGLGNEKLFF | NA | NA | TRBJ1-4 | TRBV3-1/TRBV3-2
TGTGCCAGCACTCCTATCCCGGCGGGAATGGATGGCTACACCTTC | CASTPIPAGMDGYTF | NA | NA | TRBJ1-2 | TRBV6-6
TGTGCCAGCAGTGCACTAGCGGGGGGGTCCGATACGCAGTATTTT | CASSALAGGSDTQYF | TRBD2 | few | TRBJ2-3 | TRBV6-4
TGTGCCAGCAGCCAAGCAGGCACCCAGGGGTGGGCCGGGGAGCTGTTTTTT | CASSQAGTQGWAGELFF | NA | NA | TRBJ2-2 | TRBV3-1/TRBV3-2
TGTGCCAGCAGGGGCGTATTACAAGAGACCCAGTACTTC | CASRGVLQETQYF | NA | NA | TRBJ2-5 | TRBV6-5
TGTGCCAGCCCCAACAGGGCTGAGGTGAACACTGAAGCTTTCTTT | CASPNRAEVNTEAFF | NA | NA | TRBJ1-1 | TRBV6-5
TGTGCCAGCAGCGTGGAGGAGGGGGCGGCGCAGTACTTC | CASSVEEGAAQYF | NA | once | TRBJ2-7 | TRBV9
TGTGCCATCGGGACTAGCGGGGATGGAGATACGCAGTATTTT | CAIGTSGDGDTQYF | TRBD2 | NA | TRBJ2-3 | TRBV10-3
TGTGCCATCAGTGAGGCTAGCGGGGGGTATGAGCAGTACTTC | CAISEASGGYEQYF | TRBD2 | NA | TRBJ2-7 | TRBV10-3
TGTGCCAGCGCCAATCTCGGGAATAACTATGGCTACACCTTC | CASANLGNNYGYTF | NA | NA | TRBJ1-2 | TRBV3-1/TRBV3-2
TGTGCCAGTAGCCCAACTTTGACAGATACGCAGTATTTT | CASSPTLTDTQYF | NA | once | TRBJ2-3 | TRBV19
TGTGCCAGCAGCGAGAGAACAGGAGTATTGAACACTGAAGCTTTCTTT | CASSERTGVLNTEAFF | NA | NA | TRBJ1-1 | TRBV5-6
TGTGCCAGCAGCTTATCTCTGGCTAGCGGCAATGAGCAGTTCTTC | CASSLSLASGNEQFF | TRBD2 | NA | TRBJ2-1 | TRBV7-2
TGTGCCACTTTGGCGGGACAGGGGGCCTATGGCTACACCTTC | CATLAGQGAYGYTF | TRBD1 | NA | TRBJ1-2 | TRBV10-3
TGTGCCAGCAGCCCCGGCGGGGGGCTCTACGAGCAGTACTTC | CASSPGGGLYEQYF | TRBD2 | NA | TRBJ2-7 | TRBV5-5
TGTGCCAGCAGCCCCGATGGGGAGGGCTGGGGAAACACTGAAGCTTTCTTT | CASSPDGEGWGNTEAFF | NA | NA | TRBJ1-1 | TRBV5-6
TGCGCCAGCAGCCCCGATGTTTTTAGCGGGGCTCAAGAGACCCAGTACTTC | CASSPDVFSGAQETQYF | TRBD2 | NA | TRBJ2-5 | TRBV4-3
TGTGCCAGCATTACAGTTATGGGTCAGCCCCAGCATTTT | CASITVMGQPQHF | NA | NA | TRBJ1-5 | TRBV28
TGCGCCAGCAGCTTGGGTCGCGGGAGGGCCGAAGATACGCAGTATTTT | CASSLGRGRAEDTQYF | TRBD2 | NA | TRBJ2-3 | TRBV5-1
TGTGCCAGCAGCCAAGATCAGGCCGTGCAAGAGACCCAGTACTTC | CASSQDQAVQETQYF | NA | NA | TRBJ2-5 | TRBV3-1/TRBV3-2
TGTGCCAGCAGTCGACTTACAATACTTCAAGCGGGGAACACTGAAGCTTTCTTT | CASSRLTILQAGNTEAFF | NA | NA | TRBJ1-1 | TRBV28
TGTGCCGTCAAGGGGACAGAGTACTTTCGCGAGCAGTACTTC | CAVKGTEYFREQYF | TRBD1 | NA | TRBJ2-7 | TRBV6-5
TGTGCCACCAGTGATCTAGCGGGGGCGTACAATGAGCAGTTCTTC | CATSDLAGAYNEQFF | TRBD2 | NA | TRBJ2-1 | TRBV24-1
TGTGCCAGCAGCGCGGGTAGCGGAACCTTATCCTACGAGCAGTACTTC | CASSAGSGTLSYEQYF | NA | NA | TRBJ2-7 | TRBV5-4
TGTGCCAGCAGTTTAGGGACATTATATGGCTACACCTTC | CASSLGTLYGYTF | NA | NA | TRBJ1-2 | TRBV12-3/TRBV12-4
TGTGCCAGCAGCTTAAGGAGAGGTGGGACTGAAGCTTTCTTT | CASSLRRGGTEAFF | NA | NA | TRBJ1-1 | TRBV7-2